Listed below are T cell receptor beta chains from one sample, sequenced in a study of CD8+ T cells in alopecia areata. The table came from immunoSEQ multiplex PCR; TCRdb's copy has only in-frame clones and leaves some out. The sample contains 85,000 to 95,000 clones, just over 70% of which appear only once. The source material was CD8+ T cells sorted from blood, sampled at week 44, from a patient treated with tofacitinib. The source is a human donor with alopecia areata. The CDR3 runs from the conserved cysteine through the conserved F or W. The D gene is left open where the match is weak. A clone size is listed for some rows: how often the clone was seen (once, few, many), or a class if it is expanded.

>TRBJ1-1|once|TRBV5-1|NA
TGCGCCAGCAGCGTTACAGGGAACACTGAAGCTTTCTTT
CASSVTGNTEAFF
>TRBJ2-5|NA|TRBV2|NA
TGTGCCACACGACAAGGGTACCAAGAGACCCAGTACTTC
CATRQGYQETQYF
>TRBJ1-2|NA|TRBV13|TRBD1
TGTGCCAGCAGCTCGGGACAGGGGTCACTTTCCCTTCATGGCTACACCTTC
CASSSGQGSLSLHGYTF
>TRBJ1-1|few|TRBV5-1|NA
TGCGCCAGCAGCAAGAAATACGGCCAGGGCAGGGATGTAACTGAAGCTTTCTTT
CASSKKYGQGRDVTEAFF
>TRBJ2-4|few|TRBV27|NA
TGTGCCAGCAGTCCTCGCCTACTAGCTTTTGCCAAAAACATTCAGTACTTC
CASSPRLLAFAKNIQYF
>TRBJ2-3|few|TRBV9|NA
TGTGCCAGCAGCGCCGGAGGGGGCACAGATACGCAGTATTTT
CASSAGGGTDTQYF
>TRBJ2-7|few|TRBV28|TRBD1
TGTGCCAGCGGGACAGGAGGCTACGAGCAGTACTTC
CASGTGGYEQYF
>TRBJ1-4|NA|TRBV9|NA
TGTGCCAGCAGCGGAAGGTGGGGAGGGGAAAAACTGTTTTTT
CASSGRWGGEKLFF
>TRBJ2-5|NA|TRBV11-2|TRBD2
TGTGCCAGCAGCCCCCCGGAGGGGCTAGCGGGCCAAGAGACCCAGTACTTC
CASSPPEGLAGQETQYF
>TRBJ2-3|NA|TRBV27|NA
TGTGCCAGCAGTTCACCCACAGATACGCAGTATTTT
CASSSPTDTQYF
>TRBJ2-2|NA|TRBV5-6|NA
TGTGCCAGCAGCACCGGACAGGGAGGGTCCGGGGAGCTGTTTTTT
CASSTGQGGSGELFF
>TRBJ1-5|once|TRBV27|NA
TGTGCCAGCAGTGACCGGGGCAATCAGCCCCAGCATTTT
CASSDRGNQPQHF
>TRBJ2-1|few|TRBV29-1|TRBD1
TGCAGCGTTGAGAGGCTGGGACAGGGCCTTTCCAATGAGCAGTTCTTC
CSVERLGQGLSNEQFF
>TRBJ2-1|NA|TRBV5-6|NA
TGTGCCAGCAGCTTCGGGTACAATGAGCAGTTCTTC
CASSFGYNEQFF
>TRBJ1-2|once|TRBV11-2|NA
TGTGCCAGCAGCTTAAGCCCTCTGGGTGGCTACACCTTC
CASSLSPLGGYTF
>TRBJ2-4|NA|TRBV29-1|NA
TGCAGCGTTGAAGACCCGGAGGGGGGGCTAGCCAAAAACATTCAGTACTTC
CSVEDPEGGLAKNIQYF
>TRBJ2-2|NA|TRBV4-3|TRBD1
TGCGCCAGCAGCAGGGACAGAGACACCGGGGAGCTGTTTTTT
CASSRDRDTGELFF
>TRBJ1-2|NA|TRBV29-1|NA
TGCAGCGTTAGGAACAGGGAAAACTATGGCTACACCTTC
CSVRNRENYGYTF
>TRBJ1-1|NA|TRBV4-3|TRBD1
TGCGCCAGCAGCCAAGGACAGGGAAAAACTGAAGCTTTCTTT
CASSQGQGKTEAFF
>TRBJ1-2|NA|TRBV19|TRBD1
TGTGCCAGTAGTATGGACAGGGCCTATGGCTACACCTTC
CASSMDRAYGYTF
>TRBJ2-5|NA|TRBV27|TRBD1
TGTGCCAGCGGGCGTAAGGCAGGGGGCTTCATGGAGACCCAGTACTTC
CASGRKAGGFMETQYF
>TRBJ2-2|once|TRBV29-1|NA
TGCAGCGTTGTGCTAGGGACCGGGGAGCTGTTTTTT
CSVVLGTGELFF
>TRBJ2-5|NA|TRBV11-2|TRBD2
TGTGCCAGCAGCTTAATTAGCGGGTCCAACAAGGGGGAGACCCAGTACTTC
CASSLISGSNKGETQYF
>TRBJ2-5|NA|TRBV2|TRBD1
TGTGCCAGCAGGGGGACAGGCCAAGAGACCCAGTACTTC
CASRGTGQETQYF
>TRBJ2-1|few|TRBV29-1|NA
TGCAGCGTCGACCCAGGGTTCAATGAGCAGTTCTTC
CSVDPGFNEQFF
>TRBJ2-7|once|TRBV15|TRBD1
TGTGCCACCAGCACCCGGGACAGCCCCTACGAGCAGTACTTC
CATSTRDSPYEQYF
>TRBJ2-1|NA|TRBV6-4|NA
TGTGCCAGCAGTTTAAAGGAATACAATGAGCAGTTCTTC
CASSLKEYNEQFF
>TRBJ2-7|NA|TRBV7-8|TRBD1
TGTGCCAGCAGCTTCTCCGGGACAGGGCTTTACGAGCAGTACTTC
CASSFSGTGLYEQYF
>TRBJ2-3|NA|TRBV5-6|TRBD2
TGTGCCAGCAGCCCTGGCGGGGGAGATACGCAGTATTTT
CASSPGGGDTQYF
>TRBJ2-5|few|TRBV4-3|TRBD2
TGCGCCAGCAGCCCGCGACGAGCGGGGCAAGAGACCCAGTACTTC
CASSPRRAGQETQYF
>TRBJ1-2|NA|TRBV25-1|NA
TGTGCCAGCAGGGGGACCTATGGCTACACCTTC
CASRGTYGYTF
>TRBJ1-5|once|TRBV7-8|NA
TGTGCCAGCAGCCCCCTTCAGAGTGATCAGCCCCAGCATTTT
CASSPLQSDQPQHF
>TRBJ1-1|NA|TRBV29-1|NA
TGCAGCGCCGAGGACGGGATTCGCACTGAAGCTTTCTTT
CSAEDGIRTEAFF
>TRBJ2-2|NA|TRBV29-1|NA
TGCAGCGTTGAAGGGGTTCGCACCGGGGAGCTGTTTTTT
CSVEGVRTGELFF
>TRBJ2-7|NA|TRBV27|TRBD1
TGTGCCAGCAGTTTATCGGGACAGGGGGCGAAGGAGCAGTACTTC
CASSLSGQGAKEQYF
>TRBJ2-7|once|TRBV4-3|NA
TGCGCCAGCAGCCAAGATCGCAGGGAAAACTACGAGCAGTACTTC
CASSQDRRENYEQYF